This TCR beta chain was sequenced in a study of early T cells in non-severe SARS-CoV-2 infection. Study background: Alpha and beta chains were unpaired, from unsorted whole-blood bulk RNA.

Germline lookup yields CDR1 MGHRA and CDR2 YSYEKL. Germline trimming cut 2 bases from V and 4 bases from J; bases unmatched to any gene: 11. The CDR3 covers 20 residues. Points from the study as a whole: VDJdb-based matching was biased toward anti-spike CD8 responses and missed private and CD4 specificities.

Individually, cDNA molecules had unique molecular identifiers attached to them. MiXCR, run by TCRdb on the 5' RACE reads, gives a single entry per CDR3 protein. The sample lists about 66,000 distinct CDR3 sequences; around 21% were seen once. Note on this clonotype: Its antigen is still unknown.

The chain combines TRBV4-1 with TRBJ2-2; 15 bases match TRBD2. This TCR was sampled from an adult who was a healthcare worker with PCR-confirmed SARS-CoV-2 infection or an uninfected control (not recorded which). The sample here was whole blood, taken at baseline. The CDR3 bases are TGCGCCAGCAGCCAACGGCAGGGACTAGCGGGGGGCCGAGGCACCGGGGAGCTGTTTTTT. It encodes CASSQRQGLAGGRGTGELFF.